The TCR beta chain under discussion was sequenced for a study of blood T cell repertoires in COVID-19. Study background: Italy, Spain and the United States were the sources of the convalescent and acute COVID-19 samples.

The CDR3 sequence is 13 residues long. Germline CDR1 is LNHDA and CDR2 is SQIVND (reference sequence). V dropped 6 bases and J dropped 10 bases, with 18 bases sitting between them. Across about two dozen US areas, participants ranged in age from roughly 18 to 89 years. Participant reports of clinical history set cohort assignment. Using immunoSEQ multiplex PCR, the repertoire was profiled, and TCRdb retains in-frame clones only, with some absent. The data show some 200,000 clones, around 87% seen once. The sample comprised PBMCs or T cells enriched from blood (not recorded which). The receptor comes from a woman under 30 in a cohort exposed to, infected with or recovered from COVID-19 (not recorded which). This chain joins TRBV19 and TRBJ1-2; tentatively, D is TRBD1 (6 bases). The CDR3 DNA is TGTGCCAGTAGCATCGACAGGATCGGATTCTACACCTTC. Its protein is CASSIDRIGFYTF.